Below are 22 T cell receptor beta chains sequenced from a single sample in a study of vaccination effects on CD4 cells after COVID-19 (dated by TCRdb to 2022 to 2024). Antigens of these TCRs are unknown. Libraries were made using the immunoSEQ multiplex PCR assay. TCRdb obtained this table from immuneACCESS and retained in-frame rearrangements with V and J assigned. These tables miss some clones; where compared with another copy, unresolved V genes account for less than half of the shortfall, and the remainder is unexplained. In all, the sample holds about 59,000 clones, and 78% of those were seen once. The ten most abundant clones make up approximately 1.9% of the sample. The ViraFEST assay stimulated PBMC with viral peptide pools and then used TCR sequencing to identify antigen-specific CD4+ T cell clonotypes by expansion. After approximately 11 days of culture, CD4+ T cells were isolated with the EasySep CD4+ T cell isolation kit. Each participant got two doses of an mRNA SARS-CoV-2 vaccine, either BNT162b2 or mRNA-1273.

This specimen was CD4+ T cells from PBMCs cultured with HCoV-OC43 spike peptides, taken after COVID-19 vaccination. The sample's cell subset or site, from its label and the paper: HCoV-OC43 spike overlapping peptide pool stimulation. The receptors were sampled from a human donor who received a COVID-19 vaccine.

The rearrangement links TRBV10-3 to TRBJ2-4; TRBD1 aligns across 8 bases. CDR1 and CDR2 (germline): ENHRY, SYGVKD. The CDR3 length is 13 residues. After removal of 4 bases from V and 8 bases from J, the junction contained 4 bases not matched to a gene. The DNA of the CDR3 is TGTGCCATCAGTGGCAGGGGGCACGACATTCAGTACTTC. Its translation: CAISGRGHDIQYF.

V is TRBV9 and J is TRBJ2-3; 7 nucleotides align to TRBD2. Germline CDR1 and CDR2: SGDLS and YYNGEE. This CDR3 is 15 amino acids long. The V and J ends lost 1 base and 0 bases, in that order; junction bases with no gene match: 2. Written as DNA, the CDR3 is TGTGCCAGCAGCGTATTCGGGGGGAGCACAGATACGCAGTATTTT. Encoded protein: CASSVFGGSTDTQYF.

This clone has just a few counts. This sequence joins TRBV6-5 and TRBJ1-5; D call uncertain. Germline V gene lookup returns CDR1 MNHEY and CDR2 SVGAGI. The ends were cut back, 8 bases at V and 4 bases at J, with 9 bases in the middle. The CDR3 is 12 residues long. The CDR3: CASGSGNQPQHF. In nucleotides, the CDR3 is TGTGCCAGCGGGAGCGGTAATCAGCCCCAGCATTTT.

The V call is TRBV29-1, the J call TRBJ1-1, with D possibly being TRBD1 (6 bases). CDR1 is SQVTM, CDR2 ANQGSEA, per germline. V shed 3 bases and J shed 6 bases, with 14 bases lying between them. The CDR3 covers 13 residues. The CDR3, as DNA: TGCAGCGTTGACAGGGGTTTGCGCGCTGAAGCTTTCTTT. It yields the protein CSVDRGLRAEAFF.

CDR3 sequence (DNA): TGTGCCAGCAGCTTAATATCAGGGATCTTAGGACAAGACAATGAGCAGTTCTTC. Its protein product is CASSLISGILGQDNEQFF. The chain employs TRBV7-3 and TRBJ2-1; D may be TRBD1 (5 bases). The CDR3 is 18 amino acids. The V end was cut by 1 base, the J end by 5 bases, with 21 bases between. CDR1 SGHTA and CDR2 FQGTGA come from the germline V gene.

The chain recombines TRBV7-2 with TRBJ1-1, with 7 bases lining up with TRBD1. The CDR3 is 15 residues long. Germline V gives CDR1 SGHTA, CDR2 FQGNSA. Trimming removed 5 bases from V and 1 base from J; junction bases left unmatched: 7. CDR3 loop: CASSVRQGPNTEAFF. The CDR3 nucleotides read TGTGCCAGCAGCGTAAGACAGGGCCCGAACACTGAAGCTTTCTTT.

V and J are TRBV29-1 and TRBJ2-3, with 7 positions matching TRBD2. Germline V gives CDR1 SQVTM, CDR2 ANQGSEA. The CDR3 totals 13 residues. Unmatched junction bases numbered 6, after V lost 7 bases and J lost 2 bases. The DNA for the CDR3 is TGCAGCGGGCTAGCGGCAATCACAGATACGCAGTATTTT. This sequence encodes CSGLAAITDTQYF.

The chain's CDR3 is CASSLNGGNTEAFF. CDR3 DNA: TGTGCCAGCAGCTTAAACGGCGGAAACACTGAAGCTTTCTTT. V gene TRBV7-3 combines with J gene TRBJ1-1; no definite D call. V shed 1 base and J shed 2 bases, with 8 bases lying between them. The CDR3 covers 14 residues. Germline V gene sequence: CDR1 SGHTA, CDR2 FQGTGA.

The J gene is TRBJ2-2, the V gene TRBV24-1; 12 positions match TRBD2. Germline trimming cut 3 bases from V and 7 bases from J; bases unmatched to any gene: 11. CDR1 is KGHDR, CDR2 SFDVKD, per germline. This CDR3 has 18 amino acids. This CDR3 reads CATSDPFTSGGSNGELFF. In nucleotides, the CDR3 is TGTGCCACCAGTGATCCGTTCACTAGCGGGGGGAGTAACGGGGAGCTGTTTTTT.

The chain links TRBV7-2 to TRBJ2-2, with 7 bases aligning to TRBD1. Trimming cost V 3 bases and J 8 bases; bases outside gene matches: 9. Germline CDR1 is SGHTA and CDR2 is FQGNSA. The CDR3 runs 15 residues. The CDR3 loop is CASSLTGTVGGELFF. The DNA of the CDR3 is TGTGCCAGCAGCTTGACCGGGACAGTAGGAGGGGAGCTGTTTTTT.

The chain couples TRBV2 to TRBJ2-3, with D tentatively TRBD2 (6 bases). This CDR3 is built from 15 residues. Trimming stripped 6 bases from V and 4 bases from J, with 17 bases between. Germline assignment: CDR1 SNHLY and CDR2 FYNNEI. The CDR3 nucleotides are TGTGCCAGCAGGGTAGCGGTGGGGCCCTCAGATACGCAGTATTTT. Translated, it gives CASRVAVGPSDTQYF.

This chain uses TRBV5-1 with TRBJ2-3; 7 positions match TRBD1. Germline CDR1 and CDR2: SGHRS and YFSETQ. CDR3 size: 13 residues. J lost 1 base, V lost 7 bases, and 3 bases had no gene match. Here the CDR3 reads CASFGQGTDTQYF. CDR3 sequence (DNA): TGCGCCAGCTTCGGACAGGGCACAGATACGCAGTATTTT.

The chain recombines TRBV2 with TRBJ1-5; TRBD1 aligns across 9 bases. Trimming at V came to 7 bases and at J to 0 bases, leaving 22 bases not matched to a gene. The CDR3 contains 21 residues. Germline loops: CDR1 SNHLY, CDR2 FYNNEI. For the CDR3, the DNA is TGTGCCAGCAAAGCCGAAACTTGGGACAGGGACGGGTCATATAGCAATCAGCCCCAGCATTTT. This sequence encodes CASKAETWDRDGSYSNQPQHF.

This clone was seen a handful of times. The rearrangement links TRBV27 to TRBJ1-3, with D possibly being TRBD1 (5 bases). Looked up from germline, CDR1 is MNHEY and CDR2 is SMNVEV (reference sequence). The V gene lost 5 bases and the J gene lost 0 bases, with 17 bases spanning the gap. This CDR3 has 17 amino acids. The CDR3: CASSELGALSSGNTIYF. For the CDR3, the DNA is TGTGCCAGCAGTGAACTAGGGGCACTAAGCTCTGGAAACACCATATATTTT.

The chain carries TRBV19 and TRBJ2-3; D remains unclear. CDR3 size: 15 residues. Between the trimmed V and J ends, which lost 7 bases and 2 bases, there was a span of 16 bases. Germline CDR1 reads LNHDA; CDR2 reads SQIVND (reference sequence). The CDR3 DNA reads as TGTGCCAGTACTAACATTGGAACCAACACAGATACGCAGTATTTT. Its protein product is CASTNIGTNTDTQYF.

The chain couples TRBV30 to TRBJ1-5; D perhaps matches TRBD1 (5 bases). The CDR3 loop spans 13 amino acids. V gave up 4 bases and J gave up 3 bases, with 10 bases separating them. The germline CDR1 and CDR2 sequences are GTSNPN and SVGIG (reference sequence). Written as DNA, the CDR3 is TGTGCCTGGACTGGGGCCTTCAATCAGCCCCAGCATTTT. Protein product: CAWTGAFNQPQHF.

The rearrangement joins TRBV3-1 (or the pseudogene TRBV3-2) to TRBJ2-5; TRBD1 matches at 7 bases. Germline V gives CDR1 LGHDT, CDR2 YNNKEL (reference sequence). The trim removed 4 bases at V and 5 bases at J, leaving 7 bases unmatched. This CDR3 is built from 14 residues. The CDR3 loop reads CASSLPDRVETQYF. CDR3 DNA sequence: TGTGCCAGCAGCCTACCTGACAGGGTCGAGACCCAGTACTTC.

The rearrangement links TRBV6-2 or TRBV6-3 to TRBJ2-7; TRBD1 matches at 7 bases. CDR3 length: 14 residues. Germline CDR1 is MNHEY and CDR2 is SVGEGT. Trimming at V came to 6 bases and at J to 1 base, leaving 6 bases not matched to a gene. CDR3: CASSAGTASYEQYV. CDR3 coding DNA: TGTGCCAGCAGCGCCGGGACAGCTTCCTACGAGCAGTACGTC.

This chain joins TRBV6-5 and TRBJ1-3; D is undetermined. CDR3 length: 15 residues. Germline V gene lookup returns CDR1 MNHEY and CDR2 SVGAGI. Trimming took off 7 bases at V and 2 bases at J, with 15 bases between the two ends. The CDR3 region is CASTAVYGTGNTIYF. The CDR3 DNA follows: TGTGCCAGCACCGCCGTCTACGGGACTGGAAACACCATATATTTT.

The chain uses TRBV5-4 and TRBJ2-3; D may match TRBD1 or TRBD2 (5 bases each). The length of the CDR3 is 14 residues. Germline V gene data show CDR1 as SGHNT and CDR2 as YYREEE (reference sequence). Between the trimmed V and J ends, which lost 0 bases and 9 bases, there was a span of 14 bases. DNA for the CDR3: TGTGCCAGCAGCTTGGCCGGGATGGGGGAGACGCAGTATTTT. This encodes CASSLAGMGETQYF.

The chain employs TRBV7-2 and TRBJ2-3; D remains unclear. This CDR3 contains 13 residues. Germline V gives CDR1 SGHTA, CDR2 FQGNSA. V gave up 1 base and J gave up 6 bases, with 8 bases separating them. The CDR3 DNA is TGTGCCAGCAGCTTAGGGTGGGGTGATACGCAGTATTTT. This translates into CASSLGWGDTQYF.

This clone was observed once. The rearrangement uses TRBV7-9 and TRBJ2-7, with 9 bases aligning to TRBD2. CDR3 length: 16 residues. V lost 1 base to trimming and J lost 0 bases; unmatched junction nucleotides: 4. CDR1 is SEHNR, CDR2 FQNEAQ, per germline (reference sequence). DNA for the CDR3: TGTGCCAGCAGCTTAGGAAGCGGGGGGAGCTCCTACGAGCAGTACGTC. It is translated as CASSLGSGGSSYEQYV.